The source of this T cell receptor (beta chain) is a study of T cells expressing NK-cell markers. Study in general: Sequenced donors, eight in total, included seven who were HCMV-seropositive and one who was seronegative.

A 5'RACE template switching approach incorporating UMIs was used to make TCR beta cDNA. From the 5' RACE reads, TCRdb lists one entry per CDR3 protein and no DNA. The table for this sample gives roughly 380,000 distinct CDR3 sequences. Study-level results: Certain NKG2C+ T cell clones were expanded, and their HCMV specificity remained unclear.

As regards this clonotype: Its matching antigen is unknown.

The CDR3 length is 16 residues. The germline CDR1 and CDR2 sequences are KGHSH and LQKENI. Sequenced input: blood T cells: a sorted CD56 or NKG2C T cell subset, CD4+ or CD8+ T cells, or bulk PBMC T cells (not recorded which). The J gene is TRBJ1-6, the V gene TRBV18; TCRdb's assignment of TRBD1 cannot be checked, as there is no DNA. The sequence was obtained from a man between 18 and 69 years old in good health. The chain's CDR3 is CASSPQRPRQNSPLHF.